This TCR beta chain was captured in a study of shared clonotypes between healthy human individuals. As regards this clone: Its specificity is unknown. In the same sample, other DNA sequences code for this CDR3.

Naive CD8 cells lacked CD45RO, underwent positive selection for CCR7 and left out terminally differentiated effector memory CD45RA+ cells. Per the study methods: From ImmunoSEQ came sequences covering only the junction and carrying no quality scores, so filtering differed. Using immunoSEQ multiplex PCR, the repertoire was profiled, and TCRdb retains in-frame clones only, with some absent. From that table come the V and J calls and clone size; the DNA was used to work out D and trimming. This sample carries under 2,000,000 clones, roughly 94% of them seen once, and the ten largest clones take 0.95% to 1.5%. Broader study findings: With a handful of donors compared, approximately 5% of naive CD4 clonotypes were shared. Generally, naive subsets came out with larger estimated richness than memory subsets.

This clonotype was obtained from a man younger than 35 in good health. The sequencing sample was made of naive CD8+ T cells sorted from blood.

CDR3 loop: CASSQDLNTEAFF. CDR3 bases: TGCGCCAGCAGCCAAGACTTGAACACTGAAGCTTTCTTT. The chain uses TRBV4-1 and TRBJ1-1; D is ambiguous. V was pared by 0 bases and J by 0 bases, with 2 bases between. CDR1 is MGHRA, CDR2 YSYEKL, per germline. The length of the CDR3 is 13 residues.